Following are 21 T cell receptor beta chains from one sample sequenced in a study of human T cells and chemical hapten exposure. The time point here: patch test 3, about 24 weeks after DPC sensitization. Treatment: therapeutic diphenylcyclopropenone sensitization with weekly scalp DPC. Each CDR3 protein gets one entry after TCRdb re-called the RACE reads with MiXCR. There are approximately 60,000 distinct CDR3 sequences in the sample; 11% occur only once, and 2% to 3% lies in the top ten. The specimen was whole blood, collected in connection with sensitization to the hapten diphenylcyclopropenone (DPC). The source of these receptors is a woman aged 30 to 39 with alopecia areata. Some clones in this sample may be carry-over from other donors' samples.

The chain links TRBV7-9 to TRBJ2-3, with 9 bases aligning to TRBD1. The germline gives CDR1 SEHNR, CDR2 FQNEAQ (reference sequence). J was trimmed by 3 bases and V by 4 bases; bases with no gene match: 11. The CDR3 extends over 17 amino acids. This CDR3 reads CASSSGTGIKETDTQYF. The CDR3 region has the DNA TGTGCCAGCAGCTCTGGGACAGGGATTAAGGAAACAGATACGCAGTATTTT.

This chain links TRBV4-1 with TRBJ2-6; the D is unclear. The germline V gene encodes CDR1 MGHRA and CDR2 YSYEKL. Trimming removed 0 bases at V and 0 bases at J, with 9 bases between. This CDR3 is built from 17 residues. The CDR3 protein is CASSQEPVDSGANVLTF. The CDR3 DNA is TGCGCCAGCAGCCAAGAACCGGTGGACTCTGGGGCCAACGTCCTGACTTTC.

This clonotype has ten or more counts. The chain is built from TRBV6-1 and TRBJ1-1, with TRBD1 matching 9 bases. The CDR3 extends over 14 amino acids. Losses at the gene ends were 8 bases for V and 2 bases for J; bases not matched to a gene: 6. Per germline, CDR1 MNHNS and CDR2 SASEGT. The CDR3 here is CASRDRATNTEAFF. The CDR3 nucleotides are TGTGCCAGCCGGGACAGGGCCACCAACACTGAAGCTTTCTTT.

The V gene is TRBV7-2, the J gene TRBJ2-7; 9 bases fit TRBD1. The germline V gene has CDR1 SGHTA and CDR2 FQGNSA. The CDR3 has 16 amino acids. The V gene end was trimmed by 1 base and the J gene end by 1 base; junction bases not matched to a gene: 5. CDR3 DNA sequence: TGTGCCAGCAGCTTAGGCTCGGGACAGGGTTCCTACGAGCAGTACTTC. Its translation is CASSLGSGQGSYEQYF.

The V gene is TRBV24-1, the J gene TRBJ1-4, with 7 bases matching TRBD1. CDR1 and CDR2 from the germline V gene are KGHDR and SFDVKD. Trimming took 3 bases from V and 4 from J; bases not matched to a gene: 4. The CDR3 loop spans 15 amino acids. The CDR3 protein is CATSDPGQSNEKLFF. CDR3 in DNA: TGTGCCACCAGTGATCCGGGACAGAGTAATGAAAAACTGTTTTTT.

This clonotype was observed a few times. The CDR3 protein is CASSFQPTGNTEAFF. CDR3 coding DNA: TGCGCCAGCAGCTTTCAGCCGACAGGGAACACTGAAGCTTTCTTT. V and J are TRBV5-1 and TRBJ1-1; the D gene is possibly TRBD1 (6 bases). Germline CDR1 reads SGHRS; CDR2 reads YFSETQ. The CDR3 is 15 residues long. Trimming pared 2 bases from V and 1 base from J, leaving 12 bases between. The full variable domain, completed using reference TRBV5-1 and TRBJ1-1, is KAGVTQTPRYLIKTRGQQVTLSCSPISGHRSVSWYQQTPGQGLQFLFEYFSETQRNKGNFPGRFSGRQFSNSRSEMNVSTLELGDSALYLCASSFQPTGNTEAFFGQGTRLTVV.

This clonotype was seen repeatedly, ten times or more. V usage is TRBV5-1 and J usage is TRBJ2-1; D ambiguous. From germline, CDR1 is SGHRS and CDR2 YFSETQ. The CDR3 spans 12 residues. V was cut by 0 bases and J by 9 bases, with 7 bases left in between. The CDR3 DNA is TGCGCCAGCAGCTTGGAGGGTATTGAGCAGTTCTTC. Translated, it gives CASSLEGIEQFF. Full variable domain (rest looked up from reference TRBV5-1 and TRBJ2-1): KAGVTQTPRYLIKTRGQQVTLSCSPISGHRSVSWYQQTPGQGLQFLFEYFSETQRNKGNFPGRFSGRQFSNSRSEMNVSTLELGDSALYLCASSLEGIEQFFGPGTRLTVL.

This clonotype was found a few times. The genes are TRBV6-6 and TRBJ2-3, with TRBD1 matching over 7 bases. From germline, CDR1 is MNHNY and CDR2 SVGAGI (reference sequence). With 5 bases clipped from V and 2 bases from J, the junction kept 13 bases outside the gene matches. This CDR3 comprises 17 residues. This CDR3 reads CASSPEGTAAYTDTQYF. The DNA for the CDR3 is TGTGCCAGCAGTCCCGAGGGGACAGCGGCATACACAGATACGCAGTATTTT.

This clonotype was detected a few times. The chain carries TRBV6-2 or TRBV6-3 and TRBJ2-2; a possible D gene is TRBD1 (6 bases). This CDR3 is 15 amino acids long. V was cut by 5 bases and J by 6 bases, with 16 bases left in between. Germline lookup yields CDR1 MNHEY and CDR2 SVGEGT. CDR3 loop: CASSNSDSEAGELFF. For the CDR3, the DNA is TGTGCCAGCAGTAATTCGGACAGCGAGGCCGGGGAGCTGTTTTTT.

The sample holds many counts of this clonotype. The chain carries TRBV5-1 and TRBJ2-3, with 11 bases that match TRBD2. This CDR3 comprises 16 residues. The V and J ends lost 4 bases and 2 bases, in that order; junction bases with no gene match: 6. The germline gives CDR1 SGHRS, CDR2 YFSETQ. The CDR3 DNA is TGCGCCAGCAGCCCCCTTAGCGGGGGGGCCACAGATACGCAGTATTTT. Protein sequence: CASSPLSGGATDTQYF.

This clonotype was seen repeatedly, ten times or more. The chain carries TRBV7-2 and TRBJ1-2, with D hard to call. The V gene's germline CDR1 is SGHTA and CDR2 FQGNSA. CDR3 size: 15 residues. The V end was cut by 1 base, the J end by 1 base, with 10 bases between. This CDR3 reads CASSLVGSGNYGYTF. CDR3 bases: TGTGCCAGCAGCTTAGTGGGCAGCGGTAACTATGGCTACACCTTC. The full variable domain, in which reference TRBV7-2 and TRBJ1-2 provide the parts outside the CDR3, is GAGVSQSPSNKVTEKGKDVELRCDPISGHTALYWYRQSLGQGLEFLIYFQGNSAPDKSGLPSDRFSAERTGGSVSTLTIQRTQQEDSAVYLCASSLVGSGNYGYTFGSGTRLTVV.

There are a few counts of this clonotype. The CDR3 here is CASSQFAGAAGNYGYTF. As DNA, the CDR3 is TGCGCCAGCAGCCAGTTCGCCGGGGCGGCAGGGAACTATGGCTACACCTTC. This chain joins TRBV4-3 and TRBJ1-2; perhaps TRBD1 as D (5 bases). CDR3 size: 17 residues. The V gene's germline CDR1 is LGHNA and CDR2 YSLEER. Trimming left V 3 bases short and J 2 bases short, with 19 bases between.

This clonotype was detected only a few times. The chain uses TRBV7-2 and TRBJ2-2; weak D call: TRBD2 (6 bases). The CDR3 is made up of 19 amino acids. Deletions cut 4 bases from V and 2 bases from J, with 23 bases between. CDR1 and CDR2 (germline): SGHTA, FQGNSA. CDR3 sequence reads: CASSSPSPSLAGNTGELFF. The CDR3 DNA reads as TGTGCCAGCAGCTCCCCATCACCCTCACTAGCCGGCAACACCGGGGAGCTGTTTTTT.

The chain uses TRBV6-2 or TRBV6-3 and TRBJ2-7; perhaps TRBD2 as D (6 bases). V lost 2 bases, J lost 2 bases, and 10 bases lay in between. The CDR3 sequence is 14 residues long. Germline CDR1 MNHEY, CDR2 SVGEGT. In DNA form, the CDR3 reads TGTGCCAGCAGTTACAACGGGGGAGCCTACGAGCAGTACTTC. It is translated as CASSYNGGAYEQYF.

The CDR3 spells CASSRQRQEIDFEAFF. The CDR3 coding sequence is TGTGCCAGCAGCCGCCAAAGACAGGAGATAGATTTTGAAGCTTTCTTT. This chain links TRBV6-2 or TRBV6-3 with TRBJ1-1, with D perhaps TRBD1 (6 bases). Trimming left V 6 bases short and J 7 bases short, with 24 bases between. Germline V gene sequence: CDR1 MNHEY, CDR2 SVGEGT. The CDR3 runs 16 residues.

This clonotype was seen at least ten times. This chain links TRBV14 with TRBJ1-5; D gene unclear. Germline V gives CDR1 SGHDN, CDR2 FVKESK. The ends were cut back, 1 base at V and 8 bases at J, with 12 bases in the middle. The CDR3 loop spans 14 amino acids. The CDR3 region has the DNA TGTGCCAGCAGCCAAGGTAAAGTGCCAGAGCCCCAGCATTTT. This encodes CASSQGKVPEPQHF.

This clonotype is labeled medium-sized (0.01 to 0.1%). This sequence joins TRBV3-1 and TRBJ2-1; 8 bases fit TRBD2. V gave up 0 bases and J gave up 10 bases; unmatched junction bases: 5. This CDR3 contains 14 residues. Per germline, CDR1 LGHDT and CDR2 YNNKEL (reference sequence). Written as DNA, the CDR3 is TGTGCCAGCAGCCAAGATAGCGGGGAGGTGGAGCAGTTCTTC. Protein sequence: CASSQDSGEVEQFF.

The V and J genes are TRBV12-3 or TRBV12-4 and TRBJ2-7; the D gene could be TRBD1 or TRBD2 (5 bases each). There are 14 residues in the CDR3. The ends were cut back, 3 bases at V and 4 bases at J, with 13 bases in the middle. The CDR3 sequence is CASSFGGKEYEQYF. The DNA of the CDR3 is TGTGCCAGCAGTTTTGGGGGAAAAGAGTACGAGCAGTACTTC.

This clonotype qualifies as medium-sized. The chain joins TRBV15 to TRBJ1-5; possible D gene TRBD1, 5 bases. V lost 8 bases, J lost 1 base, and 9 bases lay in between. The CDR3 spans 13 residues. Germline values: CDR1 LNHNV, CDR2 YYDKDF (reference sequence). The DNA for the CDR3 is TGTGCCACCGGAGGGGTAAGCAATCAGCCCCAGCATTTT. Amino acid sequence: CATGGVSNQPQHF.

This clonotype was picked up a small number of times. V is TRBV30 and J is TRBJ1-5; no clear D gene. The germline gives CDR1 GTSNPN, CDR2 SVGIG (reference sequence). CDR3 length: 13 amino acids. V lost 2 bases and J 4 bases, leaving 9 bases between the germline ends. The CDR3 coding sequence is TGTGCCTGGAGTAGAACAGATAATCAGCCCCAGCATTTT. Amino acid sequence: CAWSRTDNQPQHF.

This clonotype was detected many times. The chain employs TRBV3-1 and TRBJ1-5, with D perhaps matching TRBD1 (5 bases). Germline V CDR1 and CDR2: LGHDT, YNNKEL (reference sequence). With 0 bases removed from V and 6 bases from J, the gap between germline ends came to 12 bases. The CDR3 is 15 amino acids. The CDR3 region is CASSQDLKGPQPQHF. CDR3 DNA sequence: TGTGCCAGCAGCCAAGATTTGAAGGGACCTCAGCCCCAGCATTTT.